The 3 T cell receptor beta chains presented below share a single source sample, sequenced in a study of cytomegalovirus exposure and HLA in healthy donors. Primers: 60 Vbeta forward and 13 Jbeta reverse. TCRdb's table, derived via immunoSEQ multiplex PCR, lists solely in-frame clones and lacks some. The table lists approximately 76,000 clones, roughly 78% of them singletons. Sequenced input: PBMCs. The receptors shown here come from a man between 25 and 39 years old in good health and CMV-seronegative.

A note on this clone: Other DNA sequences from this sample encode an identical CDR3 as well. This chain connects TRBV6-1 to TRBJ1-4, with a tentative D call TRBD1 (5 bases). Per germline, CDR1 MNHNS and CDR2 SASEGT. Between the trimmed V and J ends, which lost 6 bases and 8 bases, there was a span of 16 bases. The CDR3 loop spans 14 amino acids. CDR3 nucleotide sequence: TGTGCCAGCAGCCGGTCGGGGGTTTGGGAAAAACTGTTTTTT. Amino acid sequence: CASSRSGVWEKLFF.

The chain has TRBV6-5 and TRBJ1-4, with 8 bases fitting TRBD1. Per the germline V gene, CDR1 is MNHEY and CDR2 is SVGAGI. The CDR3 runs 14 residues. Trimming removed 8 bases from V and 7 bases from J; junction bases left unmatched: 9. The CDR3 coding sequence is TGTGCCAGCTCACCAGGGACAGGAGGTGAAAAACTGTTTTTT. Its translation: CASSPGTGGEKLFF.

The CDR3 DNA is TGTGCCAGCAGCGTAGGGACAGGGGTCTCCTACACCTTC. The encoded protein is CASSVGTGVSYTF. The chain uses TRBV9 and TRBJ1-2; 9 bases map to TRBD1. CDR1 SGDLS and CDR2 YYNGEE come from the germline V gene. J was trimmed by 10 bases and V by 0 bases; bases with no gene match: 4. The CDR3 totals 13 residues.